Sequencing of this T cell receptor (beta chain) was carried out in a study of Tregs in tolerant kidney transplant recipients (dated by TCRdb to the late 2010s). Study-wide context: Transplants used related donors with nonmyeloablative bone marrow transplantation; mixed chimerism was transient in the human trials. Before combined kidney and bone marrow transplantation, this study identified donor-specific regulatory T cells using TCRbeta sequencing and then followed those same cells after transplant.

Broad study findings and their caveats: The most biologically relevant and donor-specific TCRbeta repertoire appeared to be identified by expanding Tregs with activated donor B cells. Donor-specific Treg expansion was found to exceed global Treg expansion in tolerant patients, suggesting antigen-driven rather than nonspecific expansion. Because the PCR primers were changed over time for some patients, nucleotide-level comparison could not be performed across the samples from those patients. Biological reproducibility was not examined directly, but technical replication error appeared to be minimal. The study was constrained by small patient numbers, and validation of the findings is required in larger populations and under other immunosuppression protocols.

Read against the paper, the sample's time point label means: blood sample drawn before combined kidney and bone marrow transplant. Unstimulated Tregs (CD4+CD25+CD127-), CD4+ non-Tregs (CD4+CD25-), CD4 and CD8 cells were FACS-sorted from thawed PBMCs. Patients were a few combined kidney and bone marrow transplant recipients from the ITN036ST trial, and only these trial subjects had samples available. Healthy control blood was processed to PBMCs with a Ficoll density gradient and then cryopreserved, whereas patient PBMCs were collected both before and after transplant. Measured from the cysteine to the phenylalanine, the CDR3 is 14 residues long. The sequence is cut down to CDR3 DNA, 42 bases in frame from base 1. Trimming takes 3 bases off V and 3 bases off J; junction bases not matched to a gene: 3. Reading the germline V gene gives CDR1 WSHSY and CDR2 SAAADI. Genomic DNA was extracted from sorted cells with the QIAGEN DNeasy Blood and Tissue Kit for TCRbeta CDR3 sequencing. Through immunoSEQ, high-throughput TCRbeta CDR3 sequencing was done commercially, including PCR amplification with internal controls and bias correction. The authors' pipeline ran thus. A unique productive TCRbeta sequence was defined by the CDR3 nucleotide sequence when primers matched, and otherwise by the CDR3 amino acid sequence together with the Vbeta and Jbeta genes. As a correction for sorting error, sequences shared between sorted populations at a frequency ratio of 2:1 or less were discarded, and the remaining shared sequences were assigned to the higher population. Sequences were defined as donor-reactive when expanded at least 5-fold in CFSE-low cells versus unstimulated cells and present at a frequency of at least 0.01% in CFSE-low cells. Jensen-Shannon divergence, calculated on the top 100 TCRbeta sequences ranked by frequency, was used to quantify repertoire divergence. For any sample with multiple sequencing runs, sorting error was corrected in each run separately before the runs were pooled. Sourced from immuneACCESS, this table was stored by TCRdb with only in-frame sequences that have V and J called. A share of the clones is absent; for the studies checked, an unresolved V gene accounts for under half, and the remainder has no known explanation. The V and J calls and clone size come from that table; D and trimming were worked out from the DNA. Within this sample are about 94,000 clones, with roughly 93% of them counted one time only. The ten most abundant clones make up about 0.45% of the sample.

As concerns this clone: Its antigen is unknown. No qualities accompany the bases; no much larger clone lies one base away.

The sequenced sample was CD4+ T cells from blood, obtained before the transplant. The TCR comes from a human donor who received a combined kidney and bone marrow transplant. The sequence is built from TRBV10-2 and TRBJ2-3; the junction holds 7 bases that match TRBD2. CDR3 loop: CASSEGGRTDTQYF. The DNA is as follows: TGCGCCAGCAGTGAAGGCGGGAGAACAGATACGCAGTATTTT.